This T cell receptor beta chain was sequenced during a study of T cell responses to AZD1222 COVID-19 vaccine. CDR3 length: 14 amino acids. Trimming shortened V by 4 bases and J by 7 bases, and 15 bases separated the two germline ends. Germline CDR1 reads SGHRS; CDR2 reads YFSETQ. The protocol was immunoSEQ multiplex PCR, while the TCRdb copy is restricted to in-frame clones and leaves out a portion. Counted here are 120,000 or so clones, roughly 90% occurring once; the ten biggest clones make up 0.85% to 1.3%. The chain links TRBV5-1 to TRBJ1-5; TRBD1 is a possible D gene (6 bases). The sequencing used peripheral blood, collected on day 0 of AZD1222 vaccination. The origin of this receptor is an adult in good health. Written as DNA, the CDR3 is TGCGCCAGCAGCAAGACAGGAGGGGCCCAGCCCCAGCATTTT. Its protein is CASSKTGGAQPQHF.